This entry describes one TCR beta chain. Its cognate antigen is unknown. Germline CDR1 SGHRS, CDR2 YFSETQ. This CDR3 spans 16 amino acids. Unmatched junction bases numbered 12, after V lost 1 base and J lost 9 bases. The record originates from a study of T cell responses to AZD1222 COVID-19 vaccine. Some clones are missing from TCRdb's copy, which holds only in-frame ones; the method was immunoSEQ multiplex PCR. The table records 150,000 to 200,000 clones, approximately 94% of them present only once. The study's findings and limits: White British donors predominated, females outnumbered males, and clonal diversity was possibly underestimated.

The sequencing here drew on peripheral blood, taken on day 0 of AZD1222 vaccination. This sequence joins TRBV5-1 and TRBJ2-1; TRBD2 matches at 8 bases. The sequence came from an adult in good health. CDR3 nucleotide sequence: TGCGCCAGCAGCTTGAATACGGGAGGGCCCACCAGTGAGCAGTTCTTC. Translated, it gives CASSLNTGGPTSEQFF.